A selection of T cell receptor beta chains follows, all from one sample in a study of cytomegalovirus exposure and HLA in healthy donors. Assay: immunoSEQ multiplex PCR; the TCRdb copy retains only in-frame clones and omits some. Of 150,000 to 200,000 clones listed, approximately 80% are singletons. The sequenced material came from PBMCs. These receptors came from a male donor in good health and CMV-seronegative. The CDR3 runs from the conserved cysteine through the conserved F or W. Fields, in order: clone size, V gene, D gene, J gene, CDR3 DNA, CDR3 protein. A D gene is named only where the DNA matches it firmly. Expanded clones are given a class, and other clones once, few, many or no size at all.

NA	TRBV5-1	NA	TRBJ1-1	TGCGCCAGCAGCGAAGGGGGGGGGTGGAACACTGAAGCTTTCTTT	CASSEGGGWNTEAFF
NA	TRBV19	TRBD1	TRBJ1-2	TGTGCCAGTAGTACCTTGTCCGGGACAGGGGCCTGGATCTATGGCTACACCTTC	CASSTLSGTGAWIYGYTF
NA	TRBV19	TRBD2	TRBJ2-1	TGTGCCACCACGAGGTCGGGAGGGCTATCCAATGAGCAGTTCTTC	CATTRSGGLSNEQFF
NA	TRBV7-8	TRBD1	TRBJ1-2	TGTGCCAGCAGCCTCAGACCGGGACAGGGGGCATACTATGGCTACACCTTC	CASSLRPGQGAYYGYTF
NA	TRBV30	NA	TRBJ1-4	TGTGCCTGGAGTGTATCAGGGGCTGAAAAACTGTTTTTT	CAWSVSGAEKLFF
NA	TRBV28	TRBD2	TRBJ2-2	TGTGCCAGCAGTTATGGGACTAGCGGGAGCGCGGTCACCGGGGAGCTGTTTTTT	CASSYGTSGSAVTGELFF
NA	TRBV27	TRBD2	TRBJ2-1	TGTGCCAGCAGCCATGGACTAGCGGGAGTACTGGAGCAGTTCTTC	CASSHGLAGVLEQFF
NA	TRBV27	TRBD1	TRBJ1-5	TGTGCCAGCAGTTTGGAGGGGGCTAGCAATCAGCCCCAGCATTTT	CASSLEGASNQPQHF
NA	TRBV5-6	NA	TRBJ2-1	TGTGCCAGCAGCTTGTGGATGACGGGAAGGAATGAGCAGTTCTTC	CASSLWMTGRNEQFF
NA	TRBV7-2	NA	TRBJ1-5	TGTGCCAGCAGCTCAGACAGGAAACAAGATCAGCCCCAGCATTTT	CASSSDRKQDQPQHF
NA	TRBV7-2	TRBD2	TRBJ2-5	TGTGCCAGCAGCTCAACCCCGGGACTAGCGGGAGGGCCGTACTTC	CASSSTPGLAGGPYF
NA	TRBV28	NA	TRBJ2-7	TGTGCCAGCAGTCTATGGCAGTTGACGGGAATGTACGAGCAGTACTTC	CASSLWQLTGMYEQYF
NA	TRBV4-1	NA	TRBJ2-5	TGCGCCAGCAGCTTCTCCTGGGTAGCGAGTAAGGAGACCCAGTACTTC	CASSFSWVASKETQYF
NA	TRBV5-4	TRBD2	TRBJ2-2	TGTGCCAGCAGCCCATTACGGGGGGGATCGAACACCGGGGAGCTGTTTTTT	CASSPLRGGSNTGELFF
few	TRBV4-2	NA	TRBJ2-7	TGTGCCAGCAGCCTATCAGGGGACTACGAGCAGTACTTC	CASSLSGDYEQYF
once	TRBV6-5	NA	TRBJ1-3	TGTGCCAGCATGGGAGACCAGACTGGAAACACCATATATTTT	CASMGDQTGNTIYF
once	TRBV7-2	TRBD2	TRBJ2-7	TGTGCCAGCGTATCGGGACTAGCGGGATTGGGATACGAGCAGTACTTC	CASVSGLAGLGYEQYF
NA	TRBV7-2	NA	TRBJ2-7	TGTGCCAGCAGCTTAGCAATCAGTGGTTCAAGTTACTCCTACGAGCAGTACTTC	CASSLAISGSSYSYEQYF
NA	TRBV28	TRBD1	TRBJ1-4	TGTGCCAGCAGTTCGGGACAGCTAGTTAATGAAAAACTGTTTTTT	CASSSGQLVNEKLFF
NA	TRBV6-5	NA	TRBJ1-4	TGTGCCAGCAGTTACCGGGGGGCAACTAATGAAAAACTGTTTTTT	CASSYRGATNEKLFF
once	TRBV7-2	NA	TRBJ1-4	TGTGCCAGCAGCTTATCCAGGGCAACTAATGAAAAACTGTTTTTT	CASSLSRATNEKLFF
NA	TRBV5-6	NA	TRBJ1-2	TGTGCCAGCAGCTTCGGGGGTTGGAACTATGGCTACACCTTC	CASSFGGWNYGYTF
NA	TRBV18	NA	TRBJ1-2	TGTGCCAGCTCACCCCAGGTGGGGGCGCGGGATGGCTACACCTTC	CASSPQVGARDGYTF
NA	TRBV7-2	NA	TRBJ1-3	TGTGCCAGCAGCTTAGTAGCTAACTCTGGAAACACCATATATTTT	CASSLVANSGNTIYF
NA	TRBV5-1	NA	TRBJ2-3	TGCGCCAGCAGCCTGGACAGTAGCACAGATACGCAGTATTTT	CASSLDSSTDTQYF
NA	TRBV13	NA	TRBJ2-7	TGTGCCAGCAGCTTAGGGGGCCAGGGGGGCTACGAGCAGTACTTC	CASSLGGQGGYEQYF
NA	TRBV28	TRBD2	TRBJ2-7	TGTGCCAGCAGTTCACCCAGCGGGGGCACTTACGAGCAGTACTTC	CASSSPSGGTYEQYF
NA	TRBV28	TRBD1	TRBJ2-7	TGTGCCAGCAGTTCCCAAGCAGGGGGCTACGGCGAGCAGTACTTC	CASSSQAGGYGEQYF
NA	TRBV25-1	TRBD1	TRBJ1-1	TGTGCCAGCAGTGAATTAAACAGGGGCACTGAAGCTTTCTTT	CASSELNRGTEAFF
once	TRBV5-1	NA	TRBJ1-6	TGCGCCAGCAGCTTGGCCGGAGGGTCACCCCTCCACTTT	CASSLAGGSPLHF
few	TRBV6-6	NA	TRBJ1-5	TGTGCCAGCAGTTACTCCCGGAATCAGCCCCAGCATTTT	CASSYSRNQPQHF
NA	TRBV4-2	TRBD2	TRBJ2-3	TGTGCCAGCAGCCAGGGATTACTAGCGGGGGGGTCGGATACGCAGTATTTT	CASSQGLLAGGSDTQYF
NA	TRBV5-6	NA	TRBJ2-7	TGTGCCAGCAGCTTGCCCGGGGGAGTCTACGAGCAGTACTTC	CASSLPGGVYEQYF
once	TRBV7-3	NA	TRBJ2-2	TGTGCCAGCAGCCCCCAGGGCGGCACCGGGGAGCTGTTTTTT	CASSPQGGTGELFF
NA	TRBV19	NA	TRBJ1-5	TGTGCCAGTAGTATAGAACAGTTTGGCAATCAGCCCCAGCATTTT	CASSIEQFGNQPQHF
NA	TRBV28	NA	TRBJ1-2	TGTGCCAGCAGTTCCTCACGGGGGGGCGCCGGCTACACCTTC	CASSSSRGGAGYTF
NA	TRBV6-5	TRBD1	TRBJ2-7	TGTGCCAGCAGTTACGAGACAGGGGAAACCTACGAGCAGTACTTC	CASSYETGETYEQYF
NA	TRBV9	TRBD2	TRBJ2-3	TGTGCCAGCAGCGTAGGGGTCATAGCGGGATACGCAGATACGCAGTATTTT	CASSVGVIAGYADTQYF
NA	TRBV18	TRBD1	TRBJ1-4	TGTGCCAGCTCACCACCGGGGACAGGGGGCGTCCCTAATGAAAAACTGTTTTTT	CASSPPGTGGVPNEKLFF
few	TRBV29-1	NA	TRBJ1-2	TGCAGCGTTGAAGATCGTAGGACAGAGTACTATGGCTACACCTTC	CSVEDRRTEYYGYTF
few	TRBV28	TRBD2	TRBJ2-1	TGTGCCAGCAGTTCAGCCGGGACTAGCGGGGGCTCCTACAATGAGCAGTTCTTC	CASSSAGTSGGSYNEQFF
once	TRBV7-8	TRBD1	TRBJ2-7	TGTGCCAGCAGCTACAGGACAGGGGACATCCTATTAAAATACGAGCAGTACTTC	CASSYRTGDILLKYEQYF
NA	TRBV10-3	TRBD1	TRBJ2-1	TGTGCCATCAAACCCGGGACAGGGGGACGGAATGAGCAGTTCTTC	CAIKPGTGGRNEQFF
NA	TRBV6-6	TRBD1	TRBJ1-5	TGTGCCAGCAGGCTGACAGGGGACAATCAGCCCCAGCATTTT	CASRLTGDNQPQHF
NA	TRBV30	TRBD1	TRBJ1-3	TGTGCCTGGAGTGTACCACAGGGGAACGGAAACACCATATATTTT	CAWSVPQGNGNTIYF
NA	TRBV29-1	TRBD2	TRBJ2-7	TGCAGCGTTGTACTAGGGACCCCGTCCCAAGCCGGGGGGAGCTACGAGCAGTACTTC	CSVVLGTPSQAGGSYEQYF
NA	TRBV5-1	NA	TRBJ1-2	TGCGCCAGCAGCTTTCCCCAGGCGGACAAGGGCTACACCTTC	CASSFPQADKGYTF
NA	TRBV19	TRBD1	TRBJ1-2	TGTGCCAGTAGGTCGGACAGGGCCTATGGCTACACCTTC	CASRSDRAYGYTF
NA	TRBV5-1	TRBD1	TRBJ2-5	TGCGCCAGCAGCGGAACGTATGGGACAGGGATTACGGAAGGGACCCAGTACTTC	CASSGTYGTGITEGTQYF
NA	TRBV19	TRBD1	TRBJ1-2	TGTGCCAGTAGTGGAGGACAGGGGGCGGACTATGGCTACACCTTC	CASSGGQGADYGYTF
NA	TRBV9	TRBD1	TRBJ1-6	TGTGCCAGCAGCGTAGGGGGGACAGGGAATTCACCCCTCCACTTT	CASSVGGTGNSPLHF
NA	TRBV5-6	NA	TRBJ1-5	TGTGCCAGCAGCTTGGAGGGGGGGTCCCAGCATTTT	CASSLEGGSQHF
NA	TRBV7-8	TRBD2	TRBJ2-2	TGTGCCAGCAGCTTAGGACTAGCGGCGAACACCGGGGAGCTGTTTTTT	CASSLGLAANTGELFF
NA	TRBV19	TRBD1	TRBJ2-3	TGTGCCAGTACCGGGACAGGGGAAGGCGATACGCAGTATTTT	CASTGTGEGDTQYF
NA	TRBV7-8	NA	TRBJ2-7	TGTGCCAGCCAGGACCGGGACACCACTGTCCCCTACGAGCAGTACTTC	CASQDRDTTVPYEQYF
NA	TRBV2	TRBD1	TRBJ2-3	TGTGCCACCAGGGAAAAGGGACAGTCCACAGATACGCAGTATTTT	CATREKGQSTDTQYF
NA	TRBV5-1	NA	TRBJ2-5	TGCGCCAGCAGCTTGGCGGTGGCAGGGCAGGAGACCCAGTACTTC	CASSLAVAGQETQYF
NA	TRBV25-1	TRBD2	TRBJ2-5	TGTGCCAGCACCTCGGGTCGGGCGGGAGGGGGAGAGACCCAGTACTTC	CASTSGRAGGGETQYF
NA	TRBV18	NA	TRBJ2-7	TGTGCCAGCTCACCCACAGGTTCCACCTCCTACGAGCAGTACTTC	CASSPTGSTSYEQYF